This T cell receptor beta chain is drawn from a study of blood T cells in healthy people across ages. Through a sample-barcoded 5' primer and a J-beta primer mix, a second PCR was run for 7 to 11 cycles. Tags on each cDNA molecule came from a template-switch adaptor with 12 random nucleotides. TCRdb reprocessed the 5' RACE reads via MiXCR and lists one record per CDR3 protein. This repertoire shows 2 million or so distinct CDR3 sequences, around half found once; its top ten account for roughly 2.1%. From germline, CDR1 is MNHEY and CDR2 SVGEGT. V was clipped by 0 bases and J by 0 bases, with 12 bases between them. The CDR3 is 17 amino acids.

J is TRBJ2-1 and V is TRBV6-2 or TRBV6-3, with a weak D call TRBD2 (5 bases). This receptor was identified in a woman aged 40 to 50 in good health. The source material was blood. The DNA for the CDR3 is TGTGCCAGCAGTTACTCCCTAGCTCCTGCCTCCTACAATGAGCAGTTCTTC. Translated: CASSYSLAPASYNEQFF.